This T cell receptor (beta chain) was identified during a study of TIL therapy for anti-PD-1-resistant metastatic lung cancer. About the study: Median patient age was around 50, ranging roughly 35-85 years. General study results and limits: Many TIL product clones were absent from baseline tumor, suggesting clonal contraction. The cohort had more treatment-naive, never-smoker and oncogene-addicted patients than typical.

About this clone itself: The antigen remains unidentified.

Time point of the sample: pre-treatment sample, taken before nivolumab and TIL therapy. The tumor samples were excised metastases, mostly pleural nodules or supraclavicular lymph nodes. This was the immunoSEQ v3 assay. TCRdb's copy holds only in-frame clones and misses some; the assay was immunoSEQ multiplex PCR. The sample includes more than 25,000 clones, 72% of them seen just once. J lost 1 base, V lost 4 bases, and 8 bases had no gene match. CDR3 length equals 17 residues. Germline CDR1 is SGHDT and CDR2 is YYEEEE. This chain uses TRBV5-6 with TRBJ2-6; 7 nucleotides align to TRBD1. This TCR came from a person aged 25 to 80 with non-small cell lung cancer. The material sequenced was tumor tissue, taken at baseline. CDR3 DNA sequence: TGTGCCAGCAGCGCGATGGACAGGAGTTCTGGGGCCAACGTCCTGACTTTC. Translated: CASSAMDRSSGANVLTF.